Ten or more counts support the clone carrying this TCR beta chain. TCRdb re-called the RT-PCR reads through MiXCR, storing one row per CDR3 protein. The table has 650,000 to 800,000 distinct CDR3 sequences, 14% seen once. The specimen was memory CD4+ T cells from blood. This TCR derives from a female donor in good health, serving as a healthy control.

The CDR3 DNA reads as TGTGCCAGCAGTCCTTGGAGGTCCTCCTACAATGAGCAGTTCTTC. This codes for CASSPWRSSYNEQFF. The chain uses TRBV7-2 and TRBJ2-1; D perhaps matches TRBD2 (5 bases). Trimming shortened V by 6 bases and J by 0 bases, and 12 bases separated the two germline ends. The CDR3 runs to 15 residues. Germline V gene sequence: CDR1 SGHTA, CDR2 FQGNSA.